This T cell receptor beta chain was profiled in a study of graft-versus-host responses after intestinal transplantation. Overall study: Anti-thymocyte globulin was used for induction in all recipients, who then took tacrolimus and steroids for 2 to 4 years.

The table came from immunoSEQ multiplex PCR; TCRdb's copy has only in-frame clones and leaves some out. The top ten hold approximately 1.2% of the sample, which has tens of thousands of clones, about 90% seen once. Trimming removed 4 bases from V and 3 bases from J, with 14 bases in between. Germline V gives CDR1 SGHDN, CDR2 FVKESK. The CDR3 is made up of 15 amino acids. A word on this clone: What it binds is not known.

Study-wide results and caveats: After transplant, early declines in HvG clones were associated with peak levels of circulating GvH clones.

The chain links TRBV14 to TRBJ2-3, with D possibly matching TRBD1 (5 bases). The source was unstimulated CD8+ T cells sorted from spleen or lymph node cells, collected before intestinal transplant. The source of this sequence is a human donor who received an intestinal transplant. The CDR3 here is CASSPRTSLTDTQYF. The DNA of the CDR3 is TGTGCCAGCAGCCCCAGGACAAGCCTTACAGATACGCAGTATTTT.